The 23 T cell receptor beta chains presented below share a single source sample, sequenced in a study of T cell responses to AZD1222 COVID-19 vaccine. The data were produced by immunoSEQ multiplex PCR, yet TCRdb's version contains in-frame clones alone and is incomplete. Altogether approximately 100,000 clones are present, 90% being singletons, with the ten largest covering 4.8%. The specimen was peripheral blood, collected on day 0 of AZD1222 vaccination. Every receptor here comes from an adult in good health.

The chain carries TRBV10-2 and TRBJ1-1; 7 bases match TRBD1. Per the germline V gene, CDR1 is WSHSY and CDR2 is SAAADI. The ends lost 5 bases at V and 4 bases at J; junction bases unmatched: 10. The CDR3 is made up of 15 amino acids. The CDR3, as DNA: TGCGCCAGCAGTTATGCAGGGGGTCTTAGCACTGAAGCTTTCTTT. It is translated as CASSYAGGLSTEAFF.

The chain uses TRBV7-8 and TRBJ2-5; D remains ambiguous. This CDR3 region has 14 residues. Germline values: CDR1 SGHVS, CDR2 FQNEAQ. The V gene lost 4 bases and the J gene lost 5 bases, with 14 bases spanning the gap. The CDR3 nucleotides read TGTGCCAGCAGCTCAATTCGGCCGGAGGAGACCCAGTACTTC. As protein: CASSSIRPEETQYF.

The CDR3 loop reads CASRRDTGGQPQHF. In DNA form, the CDR3 reads TGTGCCAGCAGGCGAGACACAGGGGGGCAGCCCCAGCATTTT. The genes are TRBV2 and TRBJ1-5; 8 bases are shared with TRBD1. Germline CDR1 reads SNHLY; CDR2 reads FYNNEI. V shed 6 bases, J shed 7 bases, and the junction held 8 bases outside the gene matches. The CDR3 consists of 14 residues. Drawing the rest from reference TRBV2 and TRBJ1-5, the complete variable domain is EPEVTQTPSHQVTQMGQEVILRCVPISNHLYFYWYRQILGQKVEFLVSFYNNEISEKSEIFDDQFSVERPDGSNFTLKIRSTKLEDSAMYFCASRRDTGGQPQHFGDGTRLSIL.

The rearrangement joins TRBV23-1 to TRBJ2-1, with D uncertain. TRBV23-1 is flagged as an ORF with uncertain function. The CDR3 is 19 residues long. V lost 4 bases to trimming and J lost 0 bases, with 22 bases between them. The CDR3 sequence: CASSLTTARATSSYNEQFF. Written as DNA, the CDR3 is TGCGCCAGCAGTCTTACGACGGCGAGAGCGACGAGCTCCTACAATGAGCAGTTCTTC.

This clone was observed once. CDR3 DNA: TGTGCCAGCACTACGCTTTGGGGCGCGGATGAGCAGTTCTTC. This translates into CASTTLWGADEQFF. The genes are TRBV7-2 and TRBJ2-1, with D possibly TRBD1 on 5 matching bases. There are 14 residues in the CDR3. V was pared by 7 bases and J by 8 bases, with 18 bases between. The germline gives CDR1 SGHTA, CDR2 FQGNSA.

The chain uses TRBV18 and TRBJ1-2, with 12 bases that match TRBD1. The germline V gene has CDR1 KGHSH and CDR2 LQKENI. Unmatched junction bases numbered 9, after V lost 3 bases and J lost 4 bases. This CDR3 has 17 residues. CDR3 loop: CASSPAGTGGRSYGYTF. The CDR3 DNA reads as TGTGCCAGCTCACCCGCCGGGACAGGGGGCCGTAGCTATGGCTACACCTTC.

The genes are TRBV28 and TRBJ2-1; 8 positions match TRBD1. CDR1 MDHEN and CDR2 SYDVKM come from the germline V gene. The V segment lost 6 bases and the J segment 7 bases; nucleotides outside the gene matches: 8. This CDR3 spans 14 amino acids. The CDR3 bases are TGTGCCAGCAGCCGACGGACAGGGTGGAATGAGCAGTTCTTC. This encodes CASSRRTGWNEQFF.

The CDR3 region has the DNA TGTGCCAGTAGTATGGACATCTCCCGGTTTAATTCACCCCTCCACTTT. Protein sequence: CASSMDISRFNSPLHF. The chain is built from TRBV19 and TRBJ1-6, with D possibly TRBD1 on 5 matching bases. Germline values: CDR1 LNHDA, CDR2 SQIVND (reference sequence). V lost 3 bases to trimming and J lost 6 bases, with 15 bases between them. The CDR3 extends over 16 amino acids.

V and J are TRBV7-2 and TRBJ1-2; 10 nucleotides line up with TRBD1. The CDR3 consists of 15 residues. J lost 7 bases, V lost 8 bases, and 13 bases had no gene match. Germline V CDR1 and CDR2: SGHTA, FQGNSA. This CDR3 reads CASRSPGQGLGGYTF. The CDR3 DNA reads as TGTGCCAGCCGAAGTCCGGGACAGGGGCTGGGTGGCTACACCTTC.

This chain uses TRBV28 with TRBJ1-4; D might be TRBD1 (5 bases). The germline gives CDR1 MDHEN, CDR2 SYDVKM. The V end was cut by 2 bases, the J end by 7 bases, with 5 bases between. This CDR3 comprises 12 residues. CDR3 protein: CASSLQGEKLFF. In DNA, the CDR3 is TGTGCCAGCAGTTTACAGGGTGAAAAACTGTTTTTT.

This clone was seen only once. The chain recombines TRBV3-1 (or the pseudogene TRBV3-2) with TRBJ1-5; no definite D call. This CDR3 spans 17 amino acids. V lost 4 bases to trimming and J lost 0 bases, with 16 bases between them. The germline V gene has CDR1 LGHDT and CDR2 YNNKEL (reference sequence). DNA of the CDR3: TGTGCCAGCAGCCTCGACGGCGCCCGTTATAGCAATCAGCCCCAGCATTTT. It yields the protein CASSLDGARYSNQPQHF.

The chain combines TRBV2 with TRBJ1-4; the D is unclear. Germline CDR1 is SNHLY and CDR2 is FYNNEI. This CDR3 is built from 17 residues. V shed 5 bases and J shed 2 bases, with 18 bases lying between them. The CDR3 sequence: CASSSRLRPSTNEKLFF. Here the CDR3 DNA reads TGTGCCAGCAGTTCTCGCCTGCGGCCGTCGACTAATGAAAAACTGTTTTTT.

This CDR3 is CASRSETENTEAFF. CDR3 nucleotide sequence: TGTGCCAGTAGATCCGAGACAGAGAACACTGAAGCTTTCTTT. This chain joins TRBV19 and TRBJ1-1, with a tentative D call TRBD1 (5 bases). This CDR3 is 14 amino acids long. CDR1 is LNHDA, CDR2 SQIVND, per germline (reference sequence). With 6 bases removed from V and 1 base from J, the gap between germline ends came to 12 bases.

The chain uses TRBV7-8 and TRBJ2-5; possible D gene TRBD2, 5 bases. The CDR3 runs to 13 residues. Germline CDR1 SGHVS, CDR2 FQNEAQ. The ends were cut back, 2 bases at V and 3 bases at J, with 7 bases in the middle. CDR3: CASSLSGEETQYF. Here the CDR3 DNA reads TGTGCCAGCAGCTTATCCGGGGAAGAGACCCAGTACTTC.

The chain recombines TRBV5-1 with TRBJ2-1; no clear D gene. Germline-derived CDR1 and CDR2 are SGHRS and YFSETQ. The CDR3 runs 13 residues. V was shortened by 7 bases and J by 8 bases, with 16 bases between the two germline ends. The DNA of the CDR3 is TGCGCCAGCCGGAAGAGCTATTTCGATGAGCAGTTCTTC. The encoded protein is CASRKSYFDEQFF.

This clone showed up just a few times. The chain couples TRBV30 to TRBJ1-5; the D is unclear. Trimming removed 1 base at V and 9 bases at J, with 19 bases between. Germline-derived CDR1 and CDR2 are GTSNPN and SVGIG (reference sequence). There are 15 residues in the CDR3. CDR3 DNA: TGTGCCTGGAGTGGAGCAGGTCCCTATGGAAGGCCCCAGCATTTT. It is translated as CAWSGAGPYGRPQHF.

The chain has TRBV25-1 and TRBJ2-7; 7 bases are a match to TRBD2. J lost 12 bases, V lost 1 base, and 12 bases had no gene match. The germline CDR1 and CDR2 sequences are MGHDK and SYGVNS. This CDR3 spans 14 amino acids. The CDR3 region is CASSELGSREVLYF. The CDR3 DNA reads TGTGCCAGCAGTGAATTGGGGTCTCGGGAGGTTTTGTACTTC.

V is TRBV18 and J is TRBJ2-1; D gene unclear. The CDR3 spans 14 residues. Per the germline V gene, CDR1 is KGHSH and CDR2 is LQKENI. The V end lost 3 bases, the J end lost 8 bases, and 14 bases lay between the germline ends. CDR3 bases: TGTGCCAGCTCACCGTCAAGACAATCGGATGAGCAGTTCTTC. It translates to CASSPSRQSDEQFF.

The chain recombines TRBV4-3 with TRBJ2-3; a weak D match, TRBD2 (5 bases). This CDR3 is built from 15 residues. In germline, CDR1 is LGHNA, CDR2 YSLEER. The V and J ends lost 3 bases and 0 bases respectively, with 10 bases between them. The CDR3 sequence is CASSHGLGSTDTQYF. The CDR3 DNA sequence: TGCGCCAGCAGCCATGGACTGGGGAGCACAGATACGCAGTATTTT.

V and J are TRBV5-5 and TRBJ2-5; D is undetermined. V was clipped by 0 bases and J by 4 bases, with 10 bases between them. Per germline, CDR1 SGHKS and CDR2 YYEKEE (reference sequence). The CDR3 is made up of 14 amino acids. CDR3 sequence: CASSLGPNRETQYF. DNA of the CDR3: TGTGCCAGCAGCTTGGGTCCTAACCGAGAGACCCAGTACTTC.

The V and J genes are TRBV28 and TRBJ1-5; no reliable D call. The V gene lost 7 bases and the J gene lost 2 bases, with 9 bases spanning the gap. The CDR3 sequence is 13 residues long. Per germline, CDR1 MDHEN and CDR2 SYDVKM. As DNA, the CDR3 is TGTGCCAGCAAACTCCAGGGCAATCAGCCCCAGCATTTT. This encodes CASKLQGNQPQHF.

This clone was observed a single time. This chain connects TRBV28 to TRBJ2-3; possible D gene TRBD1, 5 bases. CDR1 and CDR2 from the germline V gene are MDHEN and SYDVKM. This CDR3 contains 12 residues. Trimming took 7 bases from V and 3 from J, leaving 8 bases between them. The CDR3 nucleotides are TGTGCCAGCACCCGACAGACAGATACGCAGTATTTT. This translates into CASTRQTDTQYF.

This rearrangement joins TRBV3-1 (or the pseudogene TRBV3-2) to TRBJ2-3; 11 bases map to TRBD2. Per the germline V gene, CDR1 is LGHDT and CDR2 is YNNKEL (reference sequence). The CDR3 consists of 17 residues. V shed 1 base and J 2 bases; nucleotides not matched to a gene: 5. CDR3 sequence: CASSQGLAGGPTDTQYF. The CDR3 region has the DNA TGTGCCAGCAGCCAAGGGCTAGCGGGGGGCCCCACAGATACGCAGTATTTT.